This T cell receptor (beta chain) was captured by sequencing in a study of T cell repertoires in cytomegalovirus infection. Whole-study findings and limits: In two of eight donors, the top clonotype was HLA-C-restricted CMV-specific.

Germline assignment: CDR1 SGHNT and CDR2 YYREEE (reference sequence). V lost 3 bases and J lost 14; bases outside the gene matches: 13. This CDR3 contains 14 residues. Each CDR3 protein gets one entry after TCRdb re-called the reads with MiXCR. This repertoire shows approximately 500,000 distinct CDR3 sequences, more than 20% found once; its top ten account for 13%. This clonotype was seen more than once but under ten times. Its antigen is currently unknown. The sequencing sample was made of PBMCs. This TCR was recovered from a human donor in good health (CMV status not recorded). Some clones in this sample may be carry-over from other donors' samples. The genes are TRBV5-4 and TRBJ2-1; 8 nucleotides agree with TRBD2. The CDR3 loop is CASSSLLAGGGEFF. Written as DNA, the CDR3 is TGTGCCAGCAGCTCCCTATTGGCGGGAGGTGGGGAGTTCTTC.